This T cell receptor (beta chain) was sequenced during a study of shared clonotypes between healthy human individuals. Findings and limits, study-wide: Naive subsets generally had larger estimated richness than memory subsets. It was the non-shared clonotypes that had lower generation probabilities than clonotypes shared by all four donors.

The ends were cut back, 3 bases at V and 4 bases at J, with 13 bases in the middle. This CDR3 comprises 14 residues. The table lists this clone with a few counts. Its target is unknown. Assay used: immunoSEQ multiplex PCR; TCRdb lists only in-frame clones, some missing. The table shows 2 million to 2.5 million clones, with about 92% occurring only once. The chain recombines TRBV5-3 with TRBJ1-1; D gene unclear. TRBV5-3 is classed as an ORF, of uncertain function. This receptor was identified in a man younger than 30 in good health. Some clones in this sample may be carry-over from other donors' samples. Sequenced sample: naive CD4+ T cells from PBMCs. This sample's subset: CD45RA+ positively selected. Here the CDR3 reads CARSSSGHGTEAFF. CDR3 coding DNA: TGTGCCAGAAGCTCTAGTGGGCATGGCACTGAAGCTTTCTTT.